The present T cell receptor beta chain was sequenced within a study of T cell clonality in common variable immunodeficiency. Study-wide results and limits: Fewer TCRbeta clones were shared among CVID subjects than controls. Compared with healthy controls, CVID subjects showed increased TCRbeta clonality, mostly in about a third. Fewer deletions and N-nucleotide insertions were reportedly seen in common variable immunodeficiency TCR beta sequences.

CDR3 length: 13 amino acids. Trimming removed 5 bases from V and 6 bases from J, with 11 bases in between. Looked up from germline, CDR1 is SGHTA and CDR2 is FQGNSA. Concerning this clone itself: The target antigen is unknown. The read finishes 3 residues shy of the CDR3 end, and the germline J gene is used to complete it.

Sequencing input was equivalent genomic DNA from CVID and controls. Assay: immunoSEQ multiplex PCR; the TCRdb copy retains only in-frame clones and omits some. This sample has 11,000 to 15,000 clones, each found more than once. Each donor provided about 5 to 8 ml of heparinized whole blood. The sample consisted of peripheral blood mononuclear cells. This chain joins TRBV7-2 and TRBJ2-1; tentatively, D is TRBD2 (5 bases). This receptor was identified in a human donor with common variable immunodeficiency. CDR3 bases read: TGTGCCAGCAGCGCACTAGGATCCAATGAG. Its translation: CASSALGSNE. The full CDR3 protein reads CASSALGSNEQFF. Using reference TRBV7-2 and TRBJ2-1 for the parts outside the CDR3, the full variable domain is GAGVSQSPSNKVTEKGKDVELRCDPISGHTALYWYRQSLGQGLEFLIYFQGNSAPDKSGLPSDRFSAERTGGSVSTLTIQRTQQEDSAVYLCASSALGSNEQFFGPGTRLTVL.